These T cell receptor beta chains were read from a single sample in a study of blood T cell repertoires in COVID-19. Profiled with immunoSEQ multiplex PCR; TCRdb holds only in-frame clones, not every one. This table has approximately 300,000 clones, 90% to 95% appearing once. Sequencing input: PBMCs or T cells enriched from blood (not recorded which). The source of these receptors is a woman in her 30s who had been exposed to COVID-19. Each CDR3 is given with its conserved first and last residue. Each record gives: clone size, V gene, J gene, D gene, CDR3 protein, CDR3 DNA. D genes are given only for firm matches. Size is omitted from some rows. Given values are once, few, many or a class for expanded clones.

-	TRBV7-6	TRBJ2-1	TRBD2	CASSTKSGGATYNEQFF	TGTGCCAGCAGCACAAAAAGCGGGGGGGCCACCTACAATGAGCAGTTCTTC
-	TRBV7-2	TRBJ2-3	TRBD1	CASSFADRGLQYF	TGTGCCAGCAGCTTTGCCGACAGGGGGCTGCAGTATTTT
-	TRBV5-6	TRBJ2-1	TRBD2	CASSLGTSGGRNEQFF	TGTGCCAGCAGCTTGGGGACTAGCGGGGGTCGTAATGAGCAGTTCTTC
-	TRBV5-1	TRBJ2-3	-	CASSSLSRSADTQYF	TGCGCCAGCAGCTCGCTTAGTCGGTCTGCGGATACGCAGTATTTT
-	TRBV11-1	TRBJ2-7	-	CASSFQDTFYEQYF	TGTGCCAGCAGCTTCCAGGACACCTTCTACGAGCAGTACTTC
once	TRBV19	TRBJ2-1	-	CASTVAGRHGNEQFF	TGTGCCAGTACGGTCGCAGGGAGGCATGGGAATGAGCAGTTCTTC
-	TRBV5-1	TRBJ1-4	-	CASSFGSGTNFNEKLFF	TGCGCCAGCAGCTTTGGGTCGGGGACAAACTTTAATGAAAAACTGTTTTTT
-	TRBV2	TRBJ1-1	TRBD1	CASSGQGSFTMNTEAFF	TGTGCCAGCAGTGGACAGGGTAGTTTTACTATGAACACTGAAGCTTTCTTT
-	TRBV5-8	TRBJ2-7	TRBD1	CASTDRQGGYEQYF	TGTGCCAGCACCGACCGACAGGGTGGCTACGAGCAGTACTTC
-	TRBV4-1	TRBJ1-2	TRBD1	CASSRSGTAGNPLYYGYTF	TGCGCCAGCAGCCGGAGTGGGACAGCCGGTAACCCCCTCTACTATGGCTACACCTTC
once	TRBV4-2	TRBJ1-4	-	CASSQGVTNEKLFF	TGTGCCAGCAGCCAAGGAGTCACGAATGAAAAACTGTTTTTT
-	TRBV6-5	TRBJ1-3	TRBD1	CASSYSYRGPANTIYF	TGTGCCAGCAGTTACTCCTACAGGGGACCGGCAAACACCATATATTTT
-	TRBV11-2	TRBJ2-5	TRBD1	CASSFGQARETQYF	TGTGCCAGCAGCTTTGGACAGGCTAGGGAGACCCAGTACTTC
-	TRBV11-2	TRBJ2-1	-	CASSPQTESYNEQFF	TGTGCCAGCAGCCCGCAGACTGAGTCCTACAATGAGCAGTTCTTC
once	TRBV6-6	TRBJ1-6	-	CASLLIRGNSPLHF	TGTGCCAGCCTTCTGATCAGGGGTAATTCACCCCTCCACTTT
-	TRBV5-4	TRBJ1-2	-	CASSLRGNYGYTF	TGTGCCAGCAGCTTGCGGGGGAACTATGGCTACACCTTC
-	TRBV10-3	TRBJ1-4	TRBD1	CASWTGAGEKLFF	TGTGCCAGCTGGACAGGGGCTGGTGAAAAACTGTTTTTT
-	TRBV20-1	TRBJ2-7	-	CSASYRAYEQYF	TGCAGTGCTAGTTACAGGGCCTACGAGCAGTACTTC
-	TRBV7-3	TRBJ2-7	-	CASNILGGPAYEQYF	TGTGCCAGCAATATCTTAGGAGGACCAGCCTACGAGCAGTACTTC
-	TRBV2	TRBJ1-4	-	CASTGRGNEKLFF	TGTGCCAGCACGGGAAGGGGGAATGAAAAACTGTTTTTT
-	TRBV6-5	TRBJ1-3	-	CASSPSERGGNTIYF	TGTGCCAGCAGTCCGTCAGAGCGGGGTGGAAACACCATATATTTT
-	TRBV5-6	TRBJ1-5	TRBD1	CASSWDRNQPQHF	TGTGCCAGCAGCTGGGACAGGAATCAGCCCCAGCATTTT
few	TRBV2	TRBJ1-1	-	CASGRGSNTEAFF	TGTGCCAGCGGACGGGGATCGAACACTGAAGCTTTCTTT
-	TRBV10-3	TRBJ1-2	-	CAISETGSSGYTF	TGTGCCATCAGTGAGACGGGTAGCAGTGGCTACACCTTC
-	TRBV2	TRBJ2-5	-	CASSPFSQETQYF	TGTGCCAGCAGTCCATTCAGTCAAGAGACCCAGTACTTC
-	TRBV21-1	TRBJ1-1	-	CASSTTGGAAFF	TGTGCCAGCAGCACCACAGGGGGGGCGGCTTTCTTT
-	TRBV6-5	TRBJ2-7	TRBD1	CASSRQGPYEQYF	TGTGCCAGCAGCCGACAGGGTCCCTACGAGCAGTACTTC
-	TRBV10-3	TRBJ2-5	-	CAISVRAGYQETQYF	TGTGCCATCAGTGTAAGGGCGGGGTACCAAGAGACCCAGTACTTC
-	TRBV18	TRBJ2-7	TRBD1	CASSPPAGGGYEQYF	TGTGCCAGCTCACCACCGGCAGGGGGCGGCTACGAGCAGTACTTC
-	TRBV10-3	TRBJ1-2	TRBD1	CAISETGTGHYGYTF	TGTGCCATCAGTGAAACCGGGACAGGGCACTATGGCTACACCTTC
-	TRBV4-1	TRBJ1-6	-	CASRTSQLISSYNSPLHF	TGCGCCAGCAGGACAAGCCAATTGATCAGCTCCTATAATTCACCCCTCCACTTT
-	TRBV4-1	TRBJ1-2	TRBD1	CASSHVGQNYGYTF	TGCGCCAGCAGCCACGTGGGACAGAACTATGGCTACACCTTC
-	TRBV5-5	TRBJ1-6	-	CASSSSPAGDSPLHF	TGTGCCAGCAGCTCGAGCCCCGCAGGTGATTCACCCCTCCACTTT
-	TRBV5-1	TRBJ1-1	TRBD1	CASSLGGDRLNTEAFF	TGCGCCAGCAGCTTGGGTGGGGACAGGTTGAACACTGAAGCTTTCTTT
-	TRBV6-8	TRBJ1-2	-	CASSYDRNYGYTF	TGTGCCAGCAGTTACGACAGGAACTATGGCTACACCTTC
-	TRBV4-3	TRBJ2-7	-	CASSQEAGYWQYF	TGCGCCAGCAGCCAAGAAGCGGGTTACTGGCAGTACTTC
-	TRBV6-5	TRBJ1-2	-	CASVSPIRGYTF	TGTGCCAGCGTTAGCCCAATTCGGGGCTACACCTTC
-	TRBV5-1	TRBJ2-5	-	CASSLVGQQETQYF	TGCGCCAGCAGCTTGGTGGGGCAGCAAGAGACCCAGTACTTC
-	TRBV5-4	TRBJ2-1	TRBD1	CASSLVAGGGNEQFF	TGTGCCAGCAGCTTGGTAGCAGGGGGCGGGAATGAGCAGTTCTTC
few	TRBV18	TRBJ1-2	-	CASSPPDSYYGYTF	TGTGCCAGCTCACCACCGGACAGCTACTATGGCTACACCTTC
-	TRBV6-1	TRBJ1-2	-	CASSEQRGPRHGYTF	TGTGCCAGCAGTGAACAAAGGGGCCCAAGACATGGCTACACCTTC
once	TRBV6-2/TRBV6-3	TRBJ1-5	TRBD1	CASSYQDRGQHF	TGTGCCAGCAGTTACCAAGACAGGGGCCAGCATTTT
-	TRBV7-2	TRBJ1-3	-	CASSLSITDGNTIYF	TGTGCCAGCAGCTTATCCATCACAGACGGAAACACCATATATTTT
-	TRBV19	TRBJ1-5	-	CASSIKSISNQPQHF	TGTGCCAGTAGTATAAAATCTATTAGCAATCAGCCCCAGCATTTT
-	TRBV12-3/TRBV12-4	TRBJ1-4	TRBD1	CASFDRGLEKLFF	TGTGCCAGCTTCGACAGGGGGCTTGAAAAACTGTTTTTT
-	TRBV6-1	TRBJ1-5	TRBD1	CASSEEGDRGRDSNQPQHF	TGTGCCAGCAGTGAAGAGGGAGACAGGGGGCGAGATAGCAATCAGCCCCAGCATTTT
-	TRBV7-9	TRBJ2-3	TRBD2	CASSLVAGGPSKADTQYF	TGTGCCAGCAGCTTAGTCGCGGGGGGGCCTTCCAAAGCAGATACGCAGTATTTT
once	TRBV9	TRBJ2-3	TRBD2	CASSIGLVTDTQYF	TGTGCCAGCAGCATCGGACTAGTGACAGATACGCAGTATTTT
-	TRBV30	TRBJ1-5	-	CAWSVGSGRAGNQPQHF	TGTGCCTGGAGTGTTGGATCGGGCAGGGCGGGCAATCAGCCCCAGCATTTT
-	TRBV7-9	TRBJ2-1	-	CASSTGGEQFF	TGTGCCAGCAGCACGGGTGGTGAGCAGTTCTTC
-	TRBV7-7	TRBJ2-7	-	CASSPSVISYEQYF	TGTGCCAGCAGCCCCAGTGTCATCTCCTACGAGCAGTACTTC
-	TRBV5-1	TRBJ1-3	TRBD1	CASWNGRGLGNTIYF	TGCGCCAGCTGGAATGGCAGGGGGCTAGGAAACACCATATATTTT
-	TRBV4-3	TRBJ2-1	-	CASSQYSPGEQFF	TGCGCCAGCAGCCAGTATTCCCCGGGTGAGCAGTTCTTC